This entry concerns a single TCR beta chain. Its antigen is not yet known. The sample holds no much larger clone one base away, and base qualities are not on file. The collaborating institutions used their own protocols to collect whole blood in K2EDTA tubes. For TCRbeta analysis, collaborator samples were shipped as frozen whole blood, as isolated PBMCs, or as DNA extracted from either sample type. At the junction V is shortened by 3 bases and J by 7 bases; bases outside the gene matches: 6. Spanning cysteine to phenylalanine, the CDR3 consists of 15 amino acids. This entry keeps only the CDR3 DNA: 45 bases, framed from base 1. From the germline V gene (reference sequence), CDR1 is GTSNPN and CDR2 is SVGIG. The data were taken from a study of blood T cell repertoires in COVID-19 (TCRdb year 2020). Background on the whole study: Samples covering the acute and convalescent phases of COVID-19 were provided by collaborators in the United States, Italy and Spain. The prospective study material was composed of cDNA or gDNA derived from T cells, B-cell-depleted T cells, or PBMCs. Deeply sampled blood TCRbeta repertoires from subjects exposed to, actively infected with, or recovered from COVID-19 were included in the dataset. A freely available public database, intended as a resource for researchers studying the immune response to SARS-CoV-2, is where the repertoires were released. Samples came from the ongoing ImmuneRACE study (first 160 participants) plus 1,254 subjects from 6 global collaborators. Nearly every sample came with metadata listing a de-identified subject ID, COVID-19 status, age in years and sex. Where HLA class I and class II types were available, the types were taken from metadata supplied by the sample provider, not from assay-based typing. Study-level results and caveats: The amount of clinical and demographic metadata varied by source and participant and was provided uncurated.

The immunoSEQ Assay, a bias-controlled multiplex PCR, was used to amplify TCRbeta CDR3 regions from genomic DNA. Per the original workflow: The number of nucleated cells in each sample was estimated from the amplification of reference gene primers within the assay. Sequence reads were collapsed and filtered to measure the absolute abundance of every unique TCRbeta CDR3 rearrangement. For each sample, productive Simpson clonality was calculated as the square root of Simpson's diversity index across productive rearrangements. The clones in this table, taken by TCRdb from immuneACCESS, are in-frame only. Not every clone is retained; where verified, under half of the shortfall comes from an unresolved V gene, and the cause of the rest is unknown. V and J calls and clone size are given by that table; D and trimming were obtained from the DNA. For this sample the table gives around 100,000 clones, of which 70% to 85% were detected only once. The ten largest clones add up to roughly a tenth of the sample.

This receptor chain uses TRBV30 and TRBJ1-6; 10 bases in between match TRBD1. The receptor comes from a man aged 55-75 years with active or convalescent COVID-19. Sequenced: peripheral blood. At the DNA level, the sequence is TGTGCCTGGAGGAGGGAGGACAGGGGGAATTCACCCCTCCACTTT. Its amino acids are CAWRREDRGNSPLHF.